This is a list of T cell receptor beta chains from one sample in a study of T cell responses to AZD1222 COVID-19 vaccine. Profiling relied on immunoSEQ multiplex PCR, and the TCRdb table lists in-frame clones only, not all of them. The data hold about 160,000 clones, with roughly 90% observed a single time. Sequences were derived from peripheral blood, sampled 28 days after the second AZD1222 dose. These TCRs come from an adult who received the AZD1222 COVID-19 vaccine. Both conserved end residues are part of each CDR3.

CDR3 protein	V gene
CASSPTWDRANTGELFF	TRBV7-9
CASSLAASGGQETQYF	TRBV5-4
CASSRDYPQETQYF	TRBV27
CASREKGLASYEQYF	TRBV5-5
CASSPGEGYEQYF	TRBV3-1/TRBV3-2
CASSMNRDGAYEQYF	TRBV19
CAIQRGYNYGYTF	TRBV6-5
CASSHRANEQFF	TRBV7-6
CASSLGLTRETQYF	TRBV5-1
CASSQALAGGNEQFF	TRBV3-1/TRBV3-2
CASSGEKLFF	TRBV9
CASSLWDTGELFF	TRBV5-5
CASSPDRGGVFYGYTF	TRBV4-3
CASSPGGTGGKYNEQFF	TRBV7-2
CSVEEPLRGRYGYTF	TRBV29-1
CASGTTFQMTQYF	TRBV2
CASSLEAGITYNEQFF	TRBV5-5
CASSQDLRGGVGAFF	TRBV14
CASSQEYTSRGNQPQHF	TRBV4-1
CASAPLDFTDTQYF	TRBV12-5
CASSSGTTNYGYTF	TRBV6-6
CASSQLNLGFRETQYF	TRBV4-1
CASSQEGTGLALETQYF	TRBV4-1
CASTAFREETQYF	TRBV2
CASSLVTGQTGELFF	TRBV11-3
CAWSVRGFSTDTQYF	TRBV30
CASSQETTGPTALRHGYTF	TRBV3-1/TRBV3-2
CASSISGGPSNEQFF	TRBV5-4
CASSLYSAAGNTIYF	TRBV27
CASGLPPLETQYF	TRBV12-5
CAWSNKGAYGYTF	TRBV30
CASSEIQETQYF	TRBV6-1
CASSSRARGGGETQYF	TRBV7-2
CASSVGGQNLYGYTF	TRBV9
CASSAGGMNTEAFF	TRBV9
CASMFGGLGTEAFF	TRBV27
CASSRERTGEDSPLHF	TRBV3-1/TRBV3-2
CASSAPQGGLRNTGELFF	TRBV9
CASSPGGRKYGYTF	TRBV5-4